A selection of T cell receptor beta chains follows, all from one sample in a study of blood T cell repertoires in COVID-19. Clones were sequenced by immunoSEQ multiplex PCR, and TCRdb holds only the in-frame ones, with some missing. The table includes approximately 300,000 clones, about 84% detected once. Sequenced sample: peripheral blood. The receptors stem from a woman between 45 and 60 years old with acute or convalescent COVID-19. Each CDR3 is given with its conserved first and last residue. D genes are given only for firm matches. Where a row states a size, it is once, few, many or the class of an expanded clone; other rows omit it.

V gene,clone size,D gene,J gene,CDR3 DNA,CDR3 protein
TRBV7-9,.,TRBD1,TRBJ2-1,TGTGCCAGCAACCGGGACAGTGGTTACAATGAGCAGTTCTTC,CASNRDSGYNEQFF
TRBV4-1,.,.,TRBJ1-2,TGCGCCAGCAGCCAAGCCTCAACAGGGTACTATGGCTACACCTTC,CASSQASTGYYGYTF
TRBV5-1,.,.,TRBJ1-1,TGCGCCAGCACCACACAGGGCGAGAGCACTGAAGCTTTCTTT,CASTTQGESTEAFF
TRBV5-1,once,.,TRBJ1-1,TGCGCCAGCAGCAAGACAGGCATGAACACTGAAGCTTTCTTT,CASSKTGMNTEAFF
TRBV11-2,.,TRBD2,TRBJ2-1,TGTGCCAGCAGCTTAGTTGGGACTAGCGGGTACAATGAGCAGTTCTTC,CASSLVGTSGYNEQFF
TRBV30,.,TRBD1,TRBJ1-2,TGTGCCTGGAGCCGGACAGGGGGCAAGGATGGCTACACCTTC,CAWSRTGGKDGYTF
TRBV19,.,.,TRBJ1-1,TGTGCCAGCACACCCCGAGGCGGGCTCGGGTCTGAAGCTTTCTTT,CASTPRGGLGSEAFF
TRBV2,.,.,TRBJ2-3,TGTGCCAGCAGTGTTGCTAGCCCGGCAGATACGCAGTATTTT,CASSVASPADTQYF
TRBV6-2/TRBV6-3,.,.,TRBJ1-1,TGTGCCAGCAGTAACGGCAGAGGGACTGAAGCTTTCTTT,CASSNGRGTEAFF
TRBV7-9,.,TRBD2,TRBJ2-5,TGTGCCAGCAGCCCAAGAGTAGCGGGGCACCAAGAGACCCAGTACTTC,CASSPRVAGHQETQYF
TRBV19,few,.,TRBJ1-5,TGTGCCAGTACTCCGGGTCTTCATCAGCCCCAGCATTTT,CASTPGLHQPQHF
TRBV2,.,.,TRBJ1-4,TGTGCCAGTCAACAGGGCCTTAATGAAAAACTGTTTTTT,CASQQGLNEKLFF
TRBV7-2,.,.,TRBJ1-2,TGTGCCAGCAGCTTAGGCCCCCAGACAGCTATCTACACCTTC,CASSLGPQTAIYTF
TRBV6-2/TRBV6-3,.,.,TRBJ2-3,TGTGCCAGCAGTTACTCGACTCAGCGCACAGATACGCAGTATTTT,CASSYSTQRTDTQYF
TRBV10-3,.,.,TRBJ2-2,TGTGCCATCAGTGAGTCCGGAGCTAACACCGGGGAGCTGTTTTTT,CAISESGANTGELFF
TRBV7-3,.,.,TRBJ2-4,TGTGCCAGCAGCCCGCGACAGGAGCTAGCCAAAAACATTCAGTACTTC,CASSPRQELAKNIQYF
TRBV5-6,.,TRBD2,TRBJ2-1,TGTGCCAGCAGCTTGGGACTAGCGGCCTTCTCCTACAATGAGCAGTTCTTC,CASSLGLAAFSYNEQFF
TRBV15,.,.,TRBJ2-7,TGTGCCACCAGCAGAGAAAGGGGGAACTACGAGCAGTACTTC,CATSRERGNYEQYF
TRBV7-2,.,.,TRBJ2-2,TGTGCCAGCAGCTTAGTGCTTAGCAGGGGCACCGGGGAGCTGTTTTTT,CASSLVLSRGTGELFF
TRBV5-1,.,.,TRBJ1-4,TGCGCCAGCAGCCCCGTCATGGGAGTGAGTGAAAAACTGTTTTTT,CASSPVMGVSEKLFF
TRBV5-1,.,.,TRBJ2-1,TGCGCCAGCAGCTTGGAGGAGCGACGAACCCACAATGAGCAGTTCTTC,CASSLEERRTHNEQFF
TRBV6-5,.,TRBD1,TRBJ1-4,TGTGCCAGCAGAAGGGACAGCCTAAATGAAAAACTGTTTTTT,CASRRDSLNEKLFF